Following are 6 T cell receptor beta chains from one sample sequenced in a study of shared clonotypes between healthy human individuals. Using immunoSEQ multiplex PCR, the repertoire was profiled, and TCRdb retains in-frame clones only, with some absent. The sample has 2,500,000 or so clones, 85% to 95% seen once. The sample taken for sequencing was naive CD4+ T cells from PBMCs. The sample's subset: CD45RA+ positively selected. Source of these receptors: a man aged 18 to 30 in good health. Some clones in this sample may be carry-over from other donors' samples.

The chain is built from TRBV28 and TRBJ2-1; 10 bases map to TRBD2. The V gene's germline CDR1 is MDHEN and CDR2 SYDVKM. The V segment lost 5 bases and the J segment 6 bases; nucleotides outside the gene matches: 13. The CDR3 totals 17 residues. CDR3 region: CASSIGGASGSINEQFF. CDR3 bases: TGTGCCAGCAGTATTGGGGGGGCTAGCGGGAGTATCAATGAGCAGTTCTTC.

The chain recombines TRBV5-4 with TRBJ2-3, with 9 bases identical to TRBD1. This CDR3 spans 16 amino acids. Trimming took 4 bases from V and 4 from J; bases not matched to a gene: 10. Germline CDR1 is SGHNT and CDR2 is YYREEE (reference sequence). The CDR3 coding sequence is TGTGCCAGCAGCAAACCCGGGACAGGGTTTTCAGATACGCAGTATTTT. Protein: CASSKPGTGFSDTQYF.

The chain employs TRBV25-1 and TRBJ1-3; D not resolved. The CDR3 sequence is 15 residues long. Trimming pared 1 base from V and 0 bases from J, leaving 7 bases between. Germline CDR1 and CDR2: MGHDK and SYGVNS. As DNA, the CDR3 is TGTGCCAGCAGTGAATTGCCAGGCTCTGGAAACACCATATATTTT. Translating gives CASSELPGSGNTIYF. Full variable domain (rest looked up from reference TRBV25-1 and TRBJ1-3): EADIYQTPRYLVIGTGKKITLECSQTMGHDKMYWYQQDPGMELHLIHYSYGVNSTEKGDLSSESTVSRIRTEHFPLTLESARPSHTSQYLCASSELPGSGNTIYFGEGSWLTVV.

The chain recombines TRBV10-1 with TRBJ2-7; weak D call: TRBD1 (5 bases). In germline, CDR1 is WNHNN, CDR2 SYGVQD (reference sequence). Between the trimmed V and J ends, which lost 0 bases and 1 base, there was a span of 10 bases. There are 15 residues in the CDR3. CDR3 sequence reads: CASSESGAGSYEQYF. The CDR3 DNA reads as TGCGCCAGCAGTGAGTCAGGGGCAGGATCCTACGAGCAGTACTTC.

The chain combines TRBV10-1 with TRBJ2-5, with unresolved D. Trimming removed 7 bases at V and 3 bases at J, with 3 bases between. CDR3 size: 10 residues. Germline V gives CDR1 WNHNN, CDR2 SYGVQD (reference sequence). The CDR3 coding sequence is TGCGCCAGCATTAAAGAGACCCAGTACTTC. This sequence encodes CASIKETQYF.

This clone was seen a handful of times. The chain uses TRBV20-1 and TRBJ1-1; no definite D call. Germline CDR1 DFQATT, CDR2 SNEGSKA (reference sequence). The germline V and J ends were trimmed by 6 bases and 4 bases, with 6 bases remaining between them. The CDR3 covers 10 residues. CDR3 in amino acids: CSAWSTEAFF. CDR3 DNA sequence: TGCAGTGCATGGAGCACTGAAGCTTTCTTT.